This TCR beta chain comes out of a study of cytomegalovirus exposure and HLA in healthy donors (dated by TCRdb to 2016 to 2017). About the investigation overall: In an earlier analysis of 587 of the donors, around 290 Gb of sequence data and 90 million to 130 million unique TCR beta sequences from about 179 million T cells were reported. The genetic ancestry cluster associated with self-reported Caucasian donors included 81% of the roughly 380 genotyped donors. The number of typed donors differed by locus: about 620-640 for A, B, C, DRB1 and DQB1; 500 to 550 for DQA1; approximately 600 for DPA1; and roughly 450 for DPB1. To predict cytomegalovirus infection status, the study brought together high-throughput TCR immunosequencing, statistical association of individual TCRs with disease status, and machine learning. Roughly 300 gigabases of sequencing data and roughly 90 million unique TCR sequences were included in an early release covering roughly 700 HLA-typed donors. Class I and class II HLA loci were covered by the typing at four-digit resolution. In a later genetic analysis, genome-wide SNP genotypes for about three fifths of the roughly 670 donors were used, and that subset was treated as a discovery cohort. Among some 410 genotyped donors of the cohort, an average of 235,054 unique TCR beta nucleotide sequences were sequenced per donor, roughly 18% of them non-productive. The study was designed to test whether signatures of past pathogen exposure could be identified by cataloging public T cell receptors. About five DR-DQ haplotypes were treated as single units for association and clustering because of strong linkage in the cohort. A later analysis re-analyzed previously published TCR beta repertoires from approximately 670 donors and added high-resolution HLA genotyping to study TCR occurrence patterns. Donor age, sex, ethnicity and CMV serostatus were compiled alongside the repertoire data. The study used immunosequencing to profile the T cell repertoires of about 670 subjects and linked those repertoires to cytomegalovirus serostatus. All discovery cohort repertoires had been generated using a single sequencing platform. In an earlier analysis of roughly 540 of the donors, high-throughput TCR beta sequencing was used to judge whether each TCR beta V gene segment behaved as functional or pseudogenic. Besides the first cohort of roughly 640 subjects, a separate validation cohort made up of over a hundred different subjects was used. Rather than using new phenotypic data, the later analysis identified candidate immune exposures from TCR beta sequences and from how often those sequences occurred across donors. General study outcomes and caveats: Linkage disequilibrium might explain the correlated functional status among segregating V segments, but an unknown experimental factor could not be excluded. It was suggested by the authors that the approach could potentially be generalized to other disease states and immunological phenotypes. Cytomegalovirus status was reported to be diagnosed by the classifier with high specificity and sensitivity in both the original and validation cohorts. A later analysis associated around 16,000 TCR beta sequences with specific HLA alleles at a false discovery rate of 0.05. The study gave a list of 150 to 200 TCR beta chains associated with cytomegalovirus. In a later analysis, TCR association rates were found to vary across HLA loci, with the most associated TCRs seen for DRB1 alleles and the fewest for HLA-C alleles. About 15 rarely observed V segments, including chromosome 9 orphons, were excluded from the earlier analysis of about 500 of the donors because counts were too low. When HLA alleles, especially DR and DQ, strongly co-occurred, attributing TCR associations to individual alleles was difficult. A later analysis found that HLA-associated TCR beta chains were more clonally expanded and had lower generation probabilities than equally common non-associated chains. Compared with the roughly 720-donor mean, donors in an Asian-associated ancestry cluster had fewer N-insertions in productive TCRs, according to a later genetic analysis. Because HLA typing was missing for some donors at each locus, association tests included only the typed subset. The 87-base-pair reads could not distinguish some IMGT-functional V segments, including TRBV6-2 and TRBV6-3, so those segments were excluded. A group of highly shared sequence variants was considered likely to be a technical artifact of the sequencing pipeline. A further reported finding was that TCR beta sequences accurately predicted the HLA-A and HLA-B alleles for most subjects in the first cohort. Broadly in line with IMGT annotations, most TCR beta V segments showed up in productive rearrangements about 87% or about 30% of the time in an earlier analysis of roughly 590 of the donors. According to a later analysis, most CMV-associated TCR beta chains appeared to be HLA-restricted, and the HLA associations seemed to be driven largely by CMV exposure. Sequencing depth was assumed to be roughly uniform across donors in the presence/absence analyses, though that assumption may not hold. A few of the identified cytomegalovirus-associated TCR beta chains were confirmed in vitro to be specific for cytomegalovirus antigens. Immune exposure information for the cohort was limited to CMV serostatus. Only TCR beta chains were sequenced in this cohort, and the absence of alpha or paired-chain data limited detectable features. Most TCR sequences were observed very rarely across donors, whereas some public TCRs were present in many individuals. Several of the top co-occurrence clusters appeared to be linked to parvovirus B19, influenza, CMV and Epstein-Barr virus, according to a later analysis. In a later genetic analysis, a missense DCLRE1C variant was associated with V-gene and J-gene trimming of TCR beta chains, and the association was replicated in an independent cohort.

The cohort consisted of 600 or so healthy bone marrow donors. All cohort members were sampled while nominally healthy, although unrecorded immune exposures were likely present. The donor was CMV seronegative and was included in the group of about 350 seronegative cohort members. A peripheral blood sample was provided by each donor, and peripheral blood mononuclear cells were used for TCR beta sequencing. Genomic DNA extraction from the blood cell samples was performed with the Qiagen DNeasy Blood Extraction Kit. Inclusive of the bounding cysteine and phenylalanine, the CDR3 is 13 residues long. The sequence is cut down to CDR3 DNA, 39 bases in frame from base 1. The germline V gene encodes CDR1 LNHDA and CDR2 SQIVND (reference sequence). V is shortened by 3 bases, J by 8 bases, and the region joining them spans 13 bases. The method was the immunoSEQ multiplex PCR assay. The multiplex PCR relied on a mix of 60 forward primers for TCR Vbeta segments and 13 reverse primers for TCR Jbeta segments. The CDR3 region of rearranged TCR beta genes was amplified from genomic DNA by a multiplex PCR assay. On the Illumina HiSeq System, the amplified TCR beta libraries were sequenced as 87-base-pair reads. Regarding the original processing steps: A later analysis tallied around 80 million unique TCR beta chains across the 666 repertoires, and around 12 million of those chains were shared by two or more donors. Raw reads were error-corrected and collapsed into unique sequences with a nearest-neighbor algorithm that merged closely related sequences to remove PCR and sequencing errors. Alignment of CDR3 sequences to IMGT reference sequences was used to assign V, D and J gene segments. For a sequence to be retained, a match of at least six nucleotides to both a V gene segment and a J gene segment was required. A rearrangement was called productive if the CDR3 had no stop codons and remained in frame with V and J, and every other rearrangement was called non-productive. CDR3 was defined according to IMGT convention as the region running from the second conserved V-encoded cysteine to the conserved J-encoded phenylalanine. Sequences without an unambiguous match to a single V gene segment were excluded from the earlier analysis of several hundred of the donors. In an earlier analysis of 587 of the donors, a V segment was called functional when productive rearrangements were above 56.7%, and segregating when the standard deviation between donors exceeded 5%. A statistical classification framework was developed to diagnose cytomegalovirus status using the catalog of TCR beta chain sequences. In a later analysis, V and J genes were assigned by comparing TCR nucleotide sequences against IMGT/GENE-DB human TR gene sequences. A later analysis assigned CDR3 sequences and most-parsimonious VDJ recombination scenarios with the TCRdist pipeline. In a later analysis, every TCR beta chain was defined by the combination of its CDR3 amino acid sequence and its V-gene family, and reads without a unique V-gene family were dropped. To address suspected cross-contamination and a sequencing artifact, a later analysis removed under 600 highly shared, low-generation-probability nucleotide sequences. In a later analysis, a clonal expansion index for each public chain was calculated from normalized within-repertoire ranks of inferred template counts. In a later analysis, generation probabilities were computed with a VDJ recombination model fitted to out-of-frame rearrangements, and the resulting probabilities were checked against IGoR. In a later analysis, hypergeometric tests were used to score TCR-TCR, TCR-HLA and TCR-CMV co-occurrence, with a repertoire-size bias correction applied to TCR pairs. A later analysis estimated false discovery rates by permuting HLA or CMV assignments 20 times. In a later analysis, co-occurring TCRs were grouped using DBSCAN, and TCRdist sequence similarity was added for clustering within HLA-allele-positive subsets. Co-occurrence clustering excluded repertoires with fewer than 30,000 or more than 120,000 public chains, plus five with anomalous nucleotide sharing. This is the immuneACCESS table as TCRdb keeps it, with only in-frame sequences that have V and J called. A part of the clones is gone; compared with another copy, unresolved V genes explain less than half, and the rest is unexplained. From that table come the V and J calls and clone size; the DNA was used to work out D and trimming. For this sample there are roughly 190,000 clones; roughly 70% appear just once. The top ten clonotypes cover less than 2% of the sample.

This clone has only a few counts. Which antigen it targets is not known. Per-base qualities were not stored, and no clone one base away is much larger. Sequenced input: PBMCs. The clonotype comes from a woman aged 25 to 39 in good health and CMV-seronegative. The rearranged chain carries TRBV19 and TRBJ1-1; the D gene is unclear. Here is the DNA: TGTGCCAGTAGTATGGCCGTATCGGGGGAAGCTTTCTTT. It specifies CASSMAVSGEAFF.